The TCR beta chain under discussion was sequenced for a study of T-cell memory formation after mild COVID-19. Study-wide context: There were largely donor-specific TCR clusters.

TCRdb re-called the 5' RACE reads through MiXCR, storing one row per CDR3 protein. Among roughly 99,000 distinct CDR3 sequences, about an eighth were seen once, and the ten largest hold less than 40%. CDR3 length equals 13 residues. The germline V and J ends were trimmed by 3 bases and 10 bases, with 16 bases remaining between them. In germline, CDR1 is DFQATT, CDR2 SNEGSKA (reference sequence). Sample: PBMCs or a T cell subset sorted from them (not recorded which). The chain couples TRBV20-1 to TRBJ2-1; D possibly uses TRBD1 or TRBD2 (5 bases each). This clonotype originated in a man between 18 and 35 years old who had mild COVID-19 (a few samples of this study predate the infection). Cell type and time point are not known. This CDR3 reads CSARDPGDGEQFF. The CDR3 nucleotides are TGCAGTGCTAGGGACCCCGGGGACGGAGAGCAGTTCTTC.